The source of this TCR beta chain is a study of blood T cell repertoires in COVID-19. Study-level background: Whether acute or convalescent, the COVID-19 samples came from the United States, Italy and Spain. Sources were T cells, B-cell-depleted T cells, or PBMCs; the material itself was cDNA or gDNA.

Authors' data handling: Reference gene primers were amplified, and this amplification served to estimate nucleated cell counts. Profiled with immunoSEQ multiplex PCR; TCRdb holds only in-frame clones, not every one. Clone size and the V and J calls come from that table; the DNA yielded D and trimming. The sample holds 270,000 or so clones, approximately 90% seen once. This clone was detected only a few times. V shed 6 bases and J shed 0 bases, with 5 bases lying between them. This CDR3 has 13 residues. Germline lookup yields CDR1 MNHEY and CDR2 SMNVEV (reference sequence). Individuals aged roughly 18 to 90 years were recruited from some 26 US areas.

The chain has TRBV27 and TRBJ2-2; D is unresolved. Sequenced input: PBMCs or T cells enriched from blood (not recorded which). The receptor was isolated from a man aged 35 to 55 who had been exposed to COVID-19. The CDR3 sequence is CASSPPNTGELFF. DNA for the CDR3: TGTGCCAGCAGCCCTCCGAACACCGGGGAGCTGTTTTTT.